One sample yielded the 3 T cell receptor beta chains listed below, sequenced in a study of T cell responses to AZD1222 COVID-19 vaccine. Assay: immunoSEQ multiplex PCR; the TCRdb copy retains only in-frame clones and omits some. The repertoire holds about 140,000 clones, approximately 92% seen once, with 1.6% in the top ten. Material: peripheral blood, obtained on day 0 of AZD1222 vaccination. These receptors all stem from an adult in good health.

This rearrangement joins TRBV6-5 to TRBJ1-4, with a weak D call TRBD1 (5 bases). The V and J ends lost 6 bases and 7 bases respectively, with 12 bases between them. Germline V gene data show CDR1 as MNHEY and CDR2 as SVGAGI. The CDR3 is 13 amino acids. The CDR3 protein is CASSRVQGEKLFF. The DNA of the CDR3 is TGTGCCAGCAGCCGGGTCCAGGGTGAAAAACTGTTTTTT.

The chain links TRBV28 to TRBJ1-5; D is undetermined. Trimming removed 10 bases at V and 0 bases at J, with 16 bases between. The CDR3 runs to 15 residues. Germline V CDR1 and CDR2: MDHEN, SYDVKM. CDR3 DNA: TGTGCCACCCAAGGTTGGACCCCTAGCAATCAGCCCCAGCATTTT. It specifies CATQGWTPSNQPQHF.

The chain carries TRBV12-3 or TRBV12-4 and TRBJ2-7, with 10 bases lining up with TRBD2. The CDR3 has 13 amino acids. V dropped 7 bases and J dropped 3; count of bases not matched to a gene: 3. CDR3 residues: CASTWTSGYEQYF. The CDR3 region has the DNA TGTGCCAGCACCTGGACTAGCGGCTACGAGCAGTACTTC.